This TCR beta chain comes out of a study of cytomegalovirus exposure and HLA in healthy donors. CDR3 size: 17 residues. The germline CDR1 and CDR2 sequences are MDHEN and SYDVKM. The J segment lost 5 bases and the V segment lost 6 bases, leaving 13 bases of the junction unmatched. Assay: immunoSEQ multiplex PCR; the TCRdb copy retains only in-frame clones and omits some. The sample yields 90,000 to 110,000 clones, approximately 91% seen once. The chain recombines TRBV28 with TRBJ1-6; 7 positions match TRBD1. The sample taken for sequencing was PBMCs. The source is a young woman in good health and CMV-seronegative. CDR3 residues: CASSPTGRAKNNSPLHF. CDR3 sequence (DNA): TGTGCCAGCAGCCCGACAGGGCGGGCGAAAAATAATTCACCCCTCCACTTT. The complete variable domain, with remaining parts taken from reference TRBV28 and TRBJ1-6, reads DVKVTQSSRYLVKRTGEKVFLECVQDMDHENMFWYRQDPGLGLRLIYFSYDVKMKEKGDIPEGYSVSREKKERFSLILESASTNQTSMYLCASSPTGRAKNNSPLHFGNGTRLTVT.